These 14 T cell receptor beta chains were all obtained from the same sample, sequenced in a study of cytomegalovirus exposure and HLA in healthy donors (dated by TCRdb to between 2016 and 2019). Libraries were made using the immunoSEQ multiplex PCR assay. The multiplex PCR relied on a mix of 60 forward primers for TCR Vbeta segments and 13 reverse primers for TCR Jbeta segments. TCRdb's version of the immuneACCESS table is confined to in-frame rearrangements and falls short of the full clone set. An unresolved V gene accounts for under half of the shortfall where checked; the remainder is of unknown origin. This sample comprises around 180,000 clones, 80% to 90% of them detected only once. Around 1.2% of the sample goes to the ten largest clones. The sequenced sample consisted of PBMCs. These receptors were collected from a girl aged 2-10 years in good health and CMV-seropositive.

This rearrangement joins TRBV28 to TRBJ2-1, with 10 bases lining up with TRBD2. Looked up from germline, CDR1 is MDHEN and CDR2 is SYDVKM. Trimming took 7 bases from V and 2 from J; bases not matched to a gene: 5. This CDR3 has 15 amino acids. The CDR3 sequence: CASTNSGRTYNEQFF. DNA of the CDR3: TGTGCCAGCACCAATAGCGGGAGGACCTACAATGAGCAGTTCTTC.

This chain connects TRBV5-1 to TRBJ2-2, with 11 bases lining up with TRBD2. Germline CDR1 and CDR2: SGHRS and YFSETQ. The CDR3 totals 17 residues. V shed 3 bases, J shed 2 bases, and the junction held 6 bases outside the gene matches. CDR3 sequence reads: CASSYLAGGGNTGELFF. The CDR3 DNA sequence: TGCGCCAGCAGCTACCTAGCGGGGGGTGGAAACACCGGGGAGCTGTTTTTT. The complete variable domain, with remaining parts taken from reference TRBV5-1 and TRBJ2-2, reads KAGVTQTPRYLIKTRGQQVTLSCSPISGHRSVSWYQQTPGQGLQFLFEYFSETQRNKGNFPGRFSGRQFSNSRSEMNVSTLELGDSALYLCASSYLAGGGNTGELFFGEGSRLTVL.

This clone was seen only a few times. The chain couples TRBV6-1 to TRBJ2-7, with 8 bases fitting TRBD2. V was pared by 4 bases and J by 3 bases, with 2 bases of the junction left unmatched. Per germline, CDR1 MNHNS and CDR2 SASEGT. The CDR3 extends over 13 amino acids. CDR3 region: CASSAGGRYEQYF. DNA for the CDR3: TGTGCCAGCAGTGCGGGGGGGCGCTACGAGCAGTACTTC.

This chain connects TRBV5-1 to TRBJ2-5; D is unresolved. Matching the DNA end better, TRBJ2-7 makes the J call doubtful. This CDR3 has 13 amino acids. Germline loops: CDR1 SGHRS, CDR2 YFSETQ. The CDR3 reads CASSLSQNYEQYF. CDR3 nucleotides: TGCGCCAGCAGCTTGAGCCAGAACTACGAGCAGTACTTC.

In DNA, the CDR3 is TGTGCCAGCAGTGGCGAGAATCCTAACTATGGCTACACCTTC. Translating gives CASSGENPNYGYTF. The chain couples TRBV2 to TRBJ1-2; no definite D call. This CDR3 spans 14 amino acids. Trimming removed 4 bases from V and 0 bases from J, with 9 bases in between. Germline V gives CDR1 SNHLY, CDR2 FYNNEI.

The chain joins TRBV30 to TRBJ1-2; no clear D. The germline V gene encodes CDR1 GTSNPN and CDR2 SVGIG (reference sequence). The CDR3 has 13 residues. V dropped 4 bases and J dropped 7 bases, with 16 bases sitting between them. CDR3 bases: TGTGCCTGGACCAGGAGGGCCTCGAGTGGCTACACCTTC. This encodes CAWTRRASSGYTF.

Only a few counts were recorded for this clone. The J gene is TRBJ1-4, the V gene TRBV30; tentatively, D is TRBD1 (5 bases). The CDR3 is 16 residues long. Germline V lookup: CDR1 GTSNPN, CDR2 SVGIG (reference sequence). V was shortened by 2 bases and J by 5 bases, with 18 bases between the two germline ends. The CDR3 DNA follows: TGTGCCTGGAGTATCCCCCGGCAGGGCGCCAATGAAAAACTGTTTTTT. Translated: CAWSIPRQGANEKLFF.

This rearrangement joins TRBV6-5 to TRBJ2-1; 10 bases line up with TRBD1. Germline V lookup: CDR1 MNHEY, CDR2 SVGAGI. The CDR3 loop spans 16 amino acids. The V gene end was trimmed by 2 bases and the J gene end by 5 bases; junction bases not matched to a gene: 6. The CDR3 DNA reads TGTGCCAGCAGTTACCCGGGACAGGGGAGACACAATGAGCAGTTCTTC. As protein: CASSYPGQGRHNEQFF.

This clone came up once. The CDR3 loop is CASSFSGQGSDTQYF. The CDR3, as DNA: TGCGCCAGCAGCTTCTCGGGACAGGGGTCAGATACGCAGTATTTT. V is TRBV5-1 and J is TRBJ2-3; 10 bases match TRBD1. The junction had 4 bases not matched to a gene; V was cut back by 2 bases and J by 4 bases. The germline V gene encodes CDR1 SGHRS and CDR2 YFSETQ. The CDR3 sequence is 15 residues long.

V and J are TRBV7-9 and TRBJ1-2; possible D gene TRBD1, 5 bases. The CDR3 runs to 13 residues. The germline CDR1 and CDR2 sequences are SEHNR and FQNEAQ (reference sequence). The ends were cut back, 5 bases at V and 4 bases at J, with 11 bases in the middle. The CDR3 is CASSSRGGYGYTF. DNA of the CDR3: TGTGCCAGCAGCAGCCGCGGGGGCTATGGCTACACCTTC.

The J gene is TRBJ2-1, the V gene TRBV12-5; the D is unclear. In germline, CDR1 is LGHNT, CDR2 FRNRAP. The V and J ends lost 2 bases and 10 bases respectively, with 15 bases between them. The CDR3 has 14 amino acids. The CDR3 DNA sequence: TGTGCTAGTGGTTTGAGGCTAGACGGCGGAGAGCAGTTCTTC. As protein: CASGLRLDGGEQFF.

The V call is TRBV18, the J call TRBJ2-2; D gene unclear. Trimming pared 0 bases from V and 1 base from J, leaving 6 bases between. The length of the CDR3 is 15 residues. In germline, CDR1 is KGHSH, CDR2 LQKENI. The CDR3 loop reads CASSPPRGNTGELFF. DNA for the CDR3: TGTGCCAGCTCACCACCTCGCGGGAACACCGGGGAGCTGTTTTTT.

The chain is built from TRBV5-1 and TRBJ2-5; 10 nucleotides match TRBD1. V lost 1 base and J lost 4; bases outside the gene matches: 10. The CDR3 extends over 17 amino acids. Germline V lookup: CDR1 SGHRS, CDR2 YFSETQ. CDR3 nucleotide sequence: TGCGCCAGCAGCTTGATAGGGACGGGACAGGGGAGAGAGACCCAGTACTTC. This gives the protein CASSLIGTGQGRETQYF.

V is TRBV11-3 and J is TRBJ2-7; D is ambiguous. Trimming removed 1 base at V and 6 bases at J, with 7 bases between. Germline assignment: CDR1 SGHNT and CDR2 YENEEA. The CDR3 has 12 residues. This CDR3 is CASSLAGLEQYF. The CDR3, as DNA: TGTGCCAGCAGCTTAGCAGGTCTCGAGCAGTACTTC.